This record looks at one TCR beta chain sequence and its context. Antigen: not known. Germline CDR1 reads WSHSY; CDR2 reads SAAADI. CDR3 size: 14 residues. V was pared by 4 bases and J by 0 bases, with 7 bases between. Primers for the PCR totalled 60 Vbeta and 13 Jbeta. Original analysis: In a later analysis, about 12 million of 60 million to 80 million unique beta chains occurred in at least two donors. Generated by immunoSEQ multiplex PCR, the TCRdb table keeps only in-frame clones and is missing some. V and J calls and clone size come straight from that table; D and trimming were deduced from the DNA. Of about 55,000 clones detected, approximately 80% appear once; the ten largest clones hold approximately 2.3%. This specimen belongs to a study of cytomegalovirus exposure and HLA in healthy donors. Study outcomes and limitations: Across donors, presence/absence analyses took sequencing depth to be roughly uniform. Owing to their indistinguishability, certain V segments, notably TRBV6-2 and TRBV6-3, were excluded.

The specimen sequenced was PBMCs. The receptor's source is a female donor in good health and CMV-seronegative. The chain joins TRBV10-2 to TRBJ2-1; D ambiguous. The CDR3 nucleotides read TGCGCCAGCAGTGTCGCGAGCTCCTACAATGAGCAGTTCTTC. This codes for CASSVASSYNEQFF.